This T cell receptor (beta chain) was sequenced during a study of CXCR3-negative and CXCR3-positive naive CD8 T cells. Study outcomes and limitations: Researchers report that CXCR3-positive naive cells carry more hydrophobic TRB CDR3s than CXCR3-negative naive cells. Memory cells showed distinct TRBV-TRBJ patterns, while the two naive subsets matched. After cryopreservation, expression of CXCR3 was partially reduced, and most assays were run with fresh PBMCs.

Comments on this clonotype: Its antigen remains unknown.

TRB cDNA was prepared as libraries by UMI-labeled 5' RACE. From the 5' RACE reads, TCRdb lists one entry per CDR3 protein and no DNA. This sample's clone table lists 150,000 to 170,000 distinct CDR3 sequences. CDR1 and CDR2 (germline): LNHNV, YYDKDF (reference sequence). The CDR3 extends over 13 amino acids. Every CD8+ T cell subset underwent triplicate sorting at under 350,000 cells apiece. CD45RO-CCR7+CD27+CD95- characterized naive CD8+ T cells. What was sequenced was naive CXCR3+ CD8+ T cells from blood. Subset described: CD45RO-CCR7+CD27+CD95- naive CD8+ T cells expressing CXCR3 (TNR3+). The chain uses TRBV15 and TRBJ2-1; TCRdb names TRBD2, which stays unverified in the absence of DNA. This receptor was taken from a human donor in good health. Some clones in this sample may be carry-over from other donors' samples. CDR3 amino acids: CATSGRADNEQFF.